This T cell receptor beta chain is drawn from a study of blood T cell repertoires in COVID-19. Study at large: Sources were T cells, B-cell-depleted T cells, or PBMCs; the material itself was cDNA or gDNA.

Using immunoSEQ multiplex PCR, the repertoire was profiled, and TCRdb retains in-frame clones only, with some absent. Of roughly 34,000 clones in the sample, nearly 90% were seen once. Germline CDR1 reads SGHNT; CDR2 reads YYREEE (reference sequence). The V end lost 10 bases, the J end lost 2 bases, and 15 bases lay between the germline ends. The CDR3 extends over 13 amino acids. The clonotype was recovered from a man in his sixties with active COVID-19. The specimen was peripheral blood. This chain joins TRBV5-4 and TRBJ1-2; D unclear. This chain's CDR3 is CALAQNENYGYTF. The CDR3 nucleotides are TGTGCCTTAGCTCAGAACGAGAACTATGGCTACACCTTC.